Many counts were recorded for the clone carrying this T cell receptor beta chain. What it recognizes is unknown. This CDR3 is 14 amino acids long. Per the germline V gene, CDR1 is DFQATT and CDR2 is SNEGSKA (reference sequence). V lost 6 bases and J 3 bases, leaving 17 bases between the germline ends. This record belongs to a study of T cells in Graves' hyperthyroidism and ophthalmopathy. Study outcomes and limitations: Blood samples included most of the expanded thyroid clonotypes exceeding 0.001. Before onset, ophthalmopathy was predicted by the model a median roughly 6.4 months earlier.

Amplification yielded TCR beta CDR3 regions, with RNA transcripts as the source. The TCR CDR3 first-round RT-PCR relied on the HTBI primer set. TCRdb re-called the multiplex PCR reads through MiXCR, storing one row per CDR3 protein. The sample contains roughly 500,000 distinct CDR3 sequences, over 35% of which appear only once. The sequence came from an adult woman with Graves' disease, either hyperthyroidism or ophthalmopathy (not recorded which). The sequencing input was peripheral blood or thyroid tissue (not recorded which). The chain links TRBV20-1 to TRBJ1-1, with D possibly being TRBD1 (5 bases). In nucleotides, the CDR3 is TGCAGTGCATCTCAAGGGTGGGGCGACACTGAAGCTTTCTTT. Translated, it gives CSASQGWGDTEAFF.